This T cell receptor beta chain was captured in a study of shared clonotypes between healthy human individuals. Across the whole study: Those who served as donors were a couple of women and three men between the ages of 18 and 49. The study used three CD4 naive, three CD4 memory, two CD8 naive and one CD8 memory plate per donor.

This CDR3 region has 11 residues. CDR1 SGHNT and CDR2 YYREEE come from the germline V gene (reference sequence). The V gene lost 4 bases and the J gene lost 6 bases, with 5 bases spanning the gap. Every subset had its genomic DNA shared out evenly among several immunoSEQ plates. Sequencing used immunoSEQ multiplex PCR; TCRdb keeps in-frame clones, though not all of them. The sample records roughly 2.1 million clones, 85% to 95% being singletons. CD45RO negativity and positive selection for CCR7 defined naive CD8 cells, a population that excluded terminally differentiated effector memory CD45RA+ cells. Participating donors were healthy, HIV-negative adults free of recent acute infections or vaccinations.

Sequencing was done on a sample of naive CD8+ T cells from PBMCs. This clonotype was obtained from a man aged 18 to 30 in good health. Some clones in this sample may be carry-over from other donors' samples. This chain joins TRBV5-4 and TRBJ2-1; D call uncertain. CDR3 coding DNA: TGTGCCAGCAGCAGGTCCAATGAGCAGTTCTTC. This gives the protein CASSRSNEQFF.